This T cell receptor beta chain was recovered during a study of early T cells in non-severe SARS-CoV-2 infection. TCRdb used MiXCR to reprocess the 5' RACE reads, holding one entry per CDR3 protein. The repertoire holds more than 25,000 distinct CDR3 sequences, with approximately 5% as singletons. Many counts were recorded for this clonotype. This CDR3 has 16 amino acids. Germline V gene data show CDR1 as LGHNA and CDR2 as YSLEER. J lost 4 bases, V lost 0 bases, and 5 bases had no gene match. The J gene is TRBJ2-1, the V gene TRBV4-3; 8 nucleotides agree with TRBD1. Sequencing input: whole blood. This clonotype was obtained from an adult who was a healthcare worker with PCR-confirmed SARS-CoV-2 infection or an uninfected control (not recorded which). CDR3 in DNA: TGCGCCAGCAGCCAAGATAACAGGGGGTTTTACAATGAGCAGTTCTTC. Amino acids: CASSQDNRGFYNEQFF.